This T cell receptor beta chain was recovered during a study of cytomegalovirus exposure and HLA in healthy donors. Both 60 Vbeta primers and 13 Jbeta primers went into the PCR. Produced via immunoSEQ multiplex PCR; TCRdb's table is partial and in-frame only. In all, the sample yields roughly 34,000 clones. This TCR derives from a man aged 40-49 years in good health and CMV-seronegative. The sample taken for sequencing was PBMCs.

The CDR3 sequence is CASSRGGVILLGNTIYF. In nucleotides, the CDR3 is TGCGCCAGCAGCCGGGGAGGGGTTATACTGCTCGGAAACACCATATATTTT. The genes are TRBV4-1 and TRBJ1-3, with a possible D match to TRBD1 (5 bases). Germline loops: CDR1 MGHRA, CDR2 YSYEKL. This CDR3 has 17 residues. V lost 4 bases and J lost 4, with 20 bases in between.